This TCR beta chain was identified in a study of cytomegalovirus exposure and HLA in healthy donors. With 6 bases removed from V and 8 bases from J, the gap between germline ends came to 13 bases. CDR3 size: 13 residues. Germline CDR1 and CDR2: LNHDA and SQIVND (reference sequence). The PCR made use of 60 Vbeta and 13 Jbeta primers. Sequencing used immunoSEQ multiplex PCR; TCRdb keeps in-frame clones, though not all of them. Of approximately 140,000 clones listed, 60% to 85% are singletons. The sequenced sample was PBMCs. The source of this sequence is a man between 45 and 60 years old in good health and CMV-seropositive. The chain has TRBV19 and TRBJ1-4; maybe TRBD1 (6 bases). CDR3 loop: CASSLTGPEKLFF. CDR3 nucleotides: TGTGCCAGTAGCCTTACAGGGCCCGAAAAACTGTTTTTT.